This T cell receptor (beta chain) derives from a study of OX40 agonist ivuxolimab in advanced cancers. Notes on the study in general: Clonal expansion among partial responders at 0.1-3.0 mg/kg ranked near the lowest. It was not determined which antigens were specifically recognized by the peripheral T cells that had undergone clonal expansion. Some patients who did not respond also had low normalized T-cell clonal expansion. Clonal expansion from baseline to week 6 occurred in both CD4+ and CD8+ T cells.

The CDR3 contains 16 residues. After removal of 6 bases from V and 3 bases from J, the junction contained 9 bases not matched to a gene. Germline V gene lookup returns CDR1 SNHLY and CDR2 FYNNEI. Data came from immunoSEQ multiplex PCR; TCRdb stores just in-frame clones and leaves some out. The sample carries roughly 70,000 clones, about four fifths recorded once. Remarks on this clone: No antigen is known for it.

The chain recombines TRBV2 with TRBJ2-1, with 9 bases identical to TRBD2. This specimen consisted of CD4+ or CD8+ T cells sorted from blood, obtained in a trial of the OX40 agonist ivuxolimab. The TCR was taken from an adult with an advanced solid tumor such as melanoma, head and neck, liver or kidney cancer. The CDR3 sequence is CASRKLLAGGYNEQFF. The CDR3 DNA reads as TGTGCCAGCAGGAAATTACTAGCGGGTGGCTACAATGAGCAGTTCTTC. The variable domain in full, with the rest retrieved from reference TRBV2 and TRBJ2-1, is EPEVTQTPSHQVTQMGQEVILRCVPISNHLYFYWYRQILGQKVEFLVSFYNNEISEKSEIFDDQFSVERPDGSNFTLKIRSTKLEDSAMYFCASRKLLAGGYNEQFFGPGTRLTVL.